This paragraph covers one T cell receptor (beta chain) sequence. V dropped 3 bases and J dropped 0; count of bases not matched to a gene: 8. Looked up from germline, CDR1 is LGHDT and CDR2 is YNNKEL (reference sequence). This CDR3 is built from 17 residues. This table comes from immunoSEQ multiplex PCR, and its TCRdb copy is limited to in-frame clones, with some not included. The sample includes roughly 160,000 clones, 65% to 85% of them seen just once. This specimen belongs to a study of blood T cell repertoires in COVID-19. This TCR derives from a woman aged 55-69 years who had recovered from COVID-19. The sequenced material came from PBMCs or T cells enriched from blood (not recorded which). The chain carries TRBV3-1 (or the pseudogene TRBV3-2) and TRBJ2-7, with 10 nucleotides matching TRBD2. The CDR3 loop is CASSHRKAGGISYEQYF. DNA for the CDR3: TGTGCCAGCAGCCATCGGAAAGCGGGGGGGATCTCCTACGAGCAGTACTTC.